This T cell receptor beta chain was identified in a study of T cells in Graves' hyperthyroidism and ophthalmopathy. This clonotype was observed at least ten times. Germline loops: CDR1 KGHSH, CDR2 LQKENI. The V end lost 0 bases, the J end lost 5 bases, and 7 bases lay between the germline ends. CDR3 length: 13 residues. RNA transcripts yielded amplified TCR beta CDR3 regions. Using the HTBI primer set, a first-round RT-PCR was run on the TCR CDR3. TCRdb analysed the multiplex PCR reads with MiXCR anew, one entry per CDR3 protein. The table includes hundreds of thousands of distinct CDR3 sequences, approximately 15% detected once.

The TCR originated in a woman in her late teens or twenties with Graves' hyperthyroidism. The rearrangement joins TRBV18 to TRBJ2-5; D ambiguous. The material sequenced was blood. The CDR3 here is CASSPPGAETQYF. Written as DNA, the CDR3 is TGTGCCAGCTCACCACCGGGTGCGGAGACCCAGTACTTC.